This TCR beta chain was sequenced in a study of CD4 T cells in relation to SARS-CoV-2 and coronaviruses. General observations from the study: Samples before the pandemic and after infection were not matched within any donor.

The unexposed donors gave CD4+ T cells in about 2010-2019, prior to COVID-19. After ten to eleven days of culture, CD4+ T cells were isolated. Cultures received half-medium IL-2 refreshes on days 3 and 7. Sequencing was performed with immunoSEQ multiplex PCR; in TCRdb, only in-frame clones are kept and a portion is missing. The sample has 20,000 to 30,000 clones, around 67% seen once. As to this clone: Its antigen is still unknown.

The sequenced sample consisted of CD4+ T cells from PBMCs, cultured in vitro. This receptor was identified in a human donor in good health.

The DNA for the CDR3 is TGTGCCAGCACCATCATACAGGGTAACACTGAAGCTTTCTTT. Residues: CASTIIQGNTEAFF. The chain employs TRBV5-5 and TRBJ1-1; D perhaps matches TRBD1 (6 bases). Trimming took 6 bases from V and 2 from J, leaving 14 bases between them. CDR3 length equals 14 residues. Germline V gives CDR1 SGHKS, CDR2 YYEKEE (reference sequence).